This T cell receptor beta chain was sequenced for a study of CXCR3-negative and CXCR3-positive naive CD8 T cells (dated 2019 in TCRdb). With regard to the full study: In total, some 140 million TRB reads were obtained, which works out to roughly 1.5 +/- 0.3 million reads per library. Diversity and physicochemical repertoire analyses covered under twelve donors pooled from two independent experiments. The TRBV-TRBJ cluster analysis covered naive subsets from 5 donors and memory cells from 3 donors. Study-level results and caveats: Compared with CXCR3-negative naive cells, CXCR3-positive naive cells had TRB CDR3s with higher hydrophobicity (lower Kidera factor 4), lower energy, and higher strength and volume indices. Naive CXCR3-negative and CXCR3-positive cells from the same donor showed similar TRBV-TRBJ usage, whereas memory cells showed distinct patterns. Because surface CD5, which is linked to self-reactivity in mice, was comparable between the naive subsets, TCR interaction strength was also inferred from TRB CDR3 physicochemical properties. CXCR3 expression partially decreased after cryopreservation, so most assays used freshly isolated PBMCs. Both naive subsets had comparably high repertoire diversity, while memory CD8+ T cells had much lower repertoire diversity.

A remark on this clonotype: It lacks a known antigen.

For sequencing, a NextSeq 550 was employed. The Human TCR Profiling Kit (MiLaboratory) was used to prepare UMI-labeled 5' RACE TRB cDNA libraries. cDNA synthesis used the entire amount of extracted RNA, and PCR amplification then used the entire amount of cDNA produced. Libraries were prepared in parallel with an identical number of PCR cycles. Per the authors' processing: About 52,000 +/- 9,100 unique UMI-labeled TRB cDNA molecules per library were extracted with MIGEC and MiXCR, with at least two reads per UMI required. On average, about 40,000 +/- 10,000 functional in-frame TRB CDR3 nucleotide clonotypes lacking stop codons were found per library. After downsampling to 5000 UMI-labeled TRB molecules per sample, diversity metrics such as normalized Shannon-Wiener and Chao1 were calculated in VDJtools. Clonotype-size-weighted physicochemical properties of the central five CDR3 residues (interaction energy, strength, volume and Kidera factor 4) were computed in VDJtools. TCRdb reprocessed the reads and assigns one entry to each CDR3 protein sequence, leaving out DNA. The V and J calls come from TCRdb's annotation, not from the publication. The sample's table lists a count of some 48,000 distinct CDR3 sequences. Of the sample, around 2.5% is held by the ten largest clones.

Each CD8+ T cell subset was flow-sorted in triplicate, with about 320,000 cells per subset placed directly into RLT lysis buffer. To keep memory contaminants out, a stringent definition of naive CD8+ T cells was applied: CD45RO-CCR7+CD27+CD95-. Peripheral blood mononuclear cells were isolated from buffy coats by standard density gradient centrifugation. A FACSAria III was used to flow-sort naive CXCR3-negative and CXCR3-positive CD8+ T cells. An RNeasy Mini Kit was used to extract total RNA from the sorted cells. CDR1 and CDR2 are read off the germline V gene as SGDLS and YYNGEE. The CDR3 covers 13 residues, taking in both the cysteine and the phenylalanine. The record lacks a DNA sequence.

The receptor's source is a human donor in good health. Some clones in this sample may be carry-over from other donors' samples. Recombination joined TRBV9 with TRBJ2-7; checking the TCRdb D call of TRBD1 is not possible without DNA. Material for sequencing was naive CXCR3- CD8+ T cells from blood. Interpreted using the paper, the cell subset or site label stands for: CD45RO-CCR7+CD27+CD95- naive CD8+ T cells lacking CXCR3 (TNR3-). This receptor carries the CDR3 CASSPGVGYEQYF. The entire variable domain, with the stretches around the CDR3 drawn from the reference TRBV9 and TRBJ2-7 proteins, is DSGVTQTPKHLITATGQRVTLRCSPRSGDLSVYWYQQSLDQGLQFLIQYYNGEERAKGNILERFSAQQFPDLHSELNLSSLELGDSALYFCASSPGVGYEQYFGPGTRLTVT.